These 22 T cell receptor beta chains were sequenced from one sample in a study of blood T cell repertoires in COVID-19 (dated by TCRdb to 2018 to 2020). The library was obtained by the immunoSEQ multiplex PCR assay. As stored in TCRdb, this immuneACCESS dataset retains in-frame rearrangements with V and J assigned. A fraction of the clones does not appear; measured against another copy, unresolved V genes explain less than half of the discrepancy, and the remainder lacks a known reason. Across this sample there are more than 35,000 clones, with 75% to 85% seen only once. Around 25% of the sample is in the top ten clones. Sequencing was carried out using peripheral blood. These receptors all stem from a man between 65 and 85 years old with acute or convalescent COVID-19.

The CDR3 DNA is TGTGCCAGCAGCTTGGGTCCACCAGGGAAGAATTCACCCCTCCACTTT. The encoded protein is CASSLGPPGKNSPLHF. The chain combines TRBV5-4 with TRBJ1-6, with a weak D call TRBD1 (5 bases). There are 16 residues in the CDR3. Germline CDR1 reads SGHNT; CDR2 reads YYREEE (reference sequence). V was shortened by 0 bases and J by 7 bases, with 14 bases between the two germline ends.

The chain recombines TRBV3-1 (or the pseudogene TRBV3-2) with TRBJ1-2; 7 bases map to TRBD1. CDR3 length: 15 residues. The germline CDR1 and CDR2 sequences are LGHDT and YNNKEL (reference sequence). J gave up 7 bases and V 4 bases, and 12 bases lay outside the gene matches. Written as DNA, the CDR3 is TGTGCCAGCAGCCTCACAGGGGAGCTTGGGCTTGGCTACACCTTC. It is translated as CASSLTGELGLGYTF.

CDR3 in DNA: TGTGCCAGTAGGATGGGACAGGGGGCCACTGAAGCTTTCTTT. Amino acids: CASRMGQGATEAFF. J is TRBJ1-1 and V is TRBV19, with 12 nucleotides matching TRBD1. J lost 4 bases, V lost 6 bases, and 3 bases had no gene match. The CDR3 has 14 residues. Germline CDR1 reads LNHDA; CDR2 reads SQIVND (reference sequence).

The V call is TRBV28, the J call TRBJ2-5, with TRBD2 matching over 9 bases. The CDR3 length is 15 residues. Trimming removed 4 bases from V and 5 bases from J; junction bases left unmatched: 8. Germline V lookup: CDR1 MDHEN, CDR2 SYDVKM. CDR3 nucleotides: TGTGCCAGCAGTTCCTATAGCGGGAGTGTTGAGACCCAGTACTTC. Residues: CASSSYSGSVETQYF. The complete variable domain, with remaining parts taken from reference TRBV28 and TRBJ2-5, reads DVKVTQSSRYLVKRTGEKVFLECVQDMDHENMFWYRQDPGLGLRLIYFSYDVKMKEKGDIPEGYSVSREKKERFSLILESASTNQTSMYLCASSSYSGSVETQYFGPGTRLLVL.

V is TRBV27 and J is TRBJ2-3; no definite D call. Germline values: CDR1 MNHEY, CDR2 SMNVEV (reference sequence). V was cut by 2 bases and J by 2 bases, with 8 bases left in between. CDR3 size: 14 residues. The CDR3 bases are TGTGCCAGCAGTTTAACTCGTAACACAGATACGCAGTATTTT. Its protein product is CASSLTRNTDTQYF.

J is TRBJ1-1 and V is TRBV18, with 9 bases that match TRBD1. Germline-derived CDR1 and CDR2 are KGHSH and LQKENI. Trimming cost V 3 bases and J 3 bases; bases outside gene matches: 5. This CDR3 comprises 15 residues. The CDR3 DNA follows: TGTGCCAGCTCACCTCGGGACAGGGTGGACACTGAAGCTTTCTTT. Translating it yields CASSPRDRVDTEAFF.

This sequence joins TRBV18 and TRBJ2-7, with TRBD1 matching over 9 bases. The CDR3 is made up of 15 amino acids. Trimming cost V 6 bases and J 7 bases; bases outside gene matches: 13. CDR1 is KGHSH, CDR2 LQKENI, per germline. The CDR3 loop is CASSGQQGAVGEQYF. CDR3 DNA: TGTGCCAGCTCGGGCCAACAGGGGGCAGTAGGGGAGCAGTACTTC. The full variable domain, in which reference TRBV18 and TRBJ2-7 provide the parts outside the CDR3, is NAGVMQNPRHLVRRRGQEARLRCSPMKGHSHVYWYRQLPEEGLKFMVYLQKENIIDESGMPKERFSAEFPKEGPSILRIQQVVRGDSAAYFCASSGQQGAVGEQYFGPGTRLTVT.

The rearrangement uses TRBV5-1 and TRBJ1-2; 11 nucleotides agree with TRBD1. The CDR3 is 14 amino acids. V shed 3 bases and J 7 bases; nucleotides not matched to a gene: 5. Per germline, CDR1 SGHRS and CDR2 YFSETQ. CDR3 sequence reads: CASSSGQGASGYTF. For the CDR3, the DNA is TGCGCCAGCAGCTCCGGACAGGGGGCCTCTGGCTACACCTTC.

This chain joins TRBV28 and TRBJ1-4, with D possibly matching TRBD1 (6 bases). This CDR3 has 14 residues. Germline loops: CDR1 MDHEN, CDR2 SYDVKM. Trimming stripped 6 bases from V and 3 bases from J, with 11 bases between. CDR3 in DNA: TGTGCCAGCAGCCAAGGGGGGGCTAATGAAAAACTGTTTTTT. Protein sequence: CASSQGGANEKLFF.

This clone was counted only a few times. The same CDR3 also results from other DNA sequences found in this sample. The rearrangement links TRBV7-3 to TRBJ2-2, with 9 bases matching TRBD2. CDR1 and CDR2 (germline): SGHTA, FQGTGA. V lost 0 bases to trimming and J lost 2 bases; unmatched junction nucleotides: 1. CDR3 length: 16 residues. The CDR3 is CASSLTSGGNTGELFF. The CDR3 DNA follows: TGTGCCAGCAGCTTAACTAGCGGGGGCAACACCGGGGAGCTGTTTTTT.

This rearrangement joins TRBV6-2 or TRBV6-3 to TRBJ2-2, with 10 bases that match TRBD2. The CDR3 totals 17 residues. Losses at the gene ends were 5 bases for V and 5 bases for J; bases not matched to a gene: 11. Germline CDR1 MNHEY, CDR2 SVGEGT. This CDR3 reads CASSPLLAGVRTGELFF. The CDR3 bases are TGTGCCAGCAGTCCACTCCTAGCGGGAGTACGGACCGGGGAGCTGTTTTTT.

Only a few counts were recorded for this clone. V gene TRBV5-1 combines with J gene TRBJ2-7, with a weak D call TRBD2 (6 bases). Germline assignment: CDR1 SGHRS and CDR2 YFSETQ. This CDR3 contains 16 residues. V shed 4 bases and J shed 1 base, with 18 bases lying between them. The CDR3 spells CASSLPQAGSSYEQYF. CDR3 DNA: TGCGCCAGCAGCCTCCCCCAAGCGGGCAGTTCCTACGAGCAGTACTTC.

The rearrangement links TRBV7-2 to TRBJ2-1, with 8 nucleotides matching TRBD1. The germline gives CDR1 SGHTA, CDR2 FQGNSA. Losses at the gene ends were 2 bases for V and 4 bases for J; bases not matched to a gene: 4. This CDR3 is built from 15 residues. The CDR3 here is CASSLQGASYNEQFF. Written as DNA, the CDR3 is TGTGCCAGCAGCTTACAGGGGGCGAGTTACAATGAGCAGTTCTTC.

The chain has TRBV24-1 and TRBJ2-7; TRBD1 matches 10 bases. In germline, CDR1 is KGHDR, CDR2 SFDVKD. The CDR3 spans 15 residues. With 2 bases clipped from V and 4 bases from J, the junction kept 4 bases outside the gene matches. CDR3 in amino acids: CATSDSTGGVYEQYF. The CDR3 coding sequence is TGTGCCACCAGTGATTCGACAGGGGGCGTATACGAGCAGTACTTC.

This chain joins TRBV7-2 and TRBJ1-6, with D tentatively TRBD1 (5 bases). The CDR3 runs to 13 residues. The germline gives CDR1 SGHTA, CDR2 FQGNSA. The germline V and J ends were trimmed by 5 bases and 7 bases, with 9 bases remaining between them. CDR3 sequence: CASSPDRNSPLHF. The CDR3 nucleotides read TGTGCCAGCAGCCCAGACAGAAATTCACCCCTCCACTTT. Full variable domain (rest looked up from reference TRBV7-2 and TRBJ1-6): GAGVSQSPSNKVTEKGKDVELRCDPISGHTALYWYRQSLGQGLEFLIYFQGNSAPDKSGLPSDRFSAERTGGSVSTLTIQRTQQEDSAVYLCASSPDRNSPLHFGNGTRLTVT.

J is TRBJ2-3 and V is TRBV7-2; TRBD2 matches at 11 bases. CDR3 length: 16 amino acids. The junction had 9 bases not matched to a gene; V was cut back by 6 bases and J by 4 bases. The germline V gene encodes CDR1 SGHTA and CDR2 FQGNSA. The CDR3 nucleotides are TGTGCCAGCAGTGCCCGTCTAGCGGGAGGTTCAGATACGCAGTATTTT. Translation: CASSARLAGGSDTQYF.

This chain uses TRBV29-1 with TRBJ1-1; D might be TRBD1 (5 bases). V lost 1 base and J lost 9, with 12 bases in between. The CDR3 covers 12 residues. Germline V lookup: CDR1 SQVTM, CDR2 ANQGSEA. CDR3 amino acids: CSVEGRRGKAFF. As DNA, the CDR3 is TGCAGCGTTGAAGGAAGAAGGGGTAAAGCTTTCTTT.

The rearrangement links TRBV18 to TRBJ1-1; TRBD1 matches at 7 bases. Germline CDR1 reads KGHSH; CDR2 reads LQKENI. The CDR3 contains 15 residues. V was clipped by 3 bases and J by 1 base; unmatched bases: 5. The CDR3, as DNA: TGTGCCAGCTCACCTCCGGGACAGCCGAACACTGAAGCTTTCTTT. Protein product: CASSPPGQPNTEAFF. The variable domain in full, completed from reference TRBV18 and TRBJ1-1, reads NAGVMQNPRHLVRRRGQEARLRCSPMKGHSHVYWYRQLPEEGLKFMVYLQKENIIDESGMPKERFSAEFPKEGPSILRIQQVVRGDSAAYFCASSPPGQPNTEAFFGQGTRLTVV.

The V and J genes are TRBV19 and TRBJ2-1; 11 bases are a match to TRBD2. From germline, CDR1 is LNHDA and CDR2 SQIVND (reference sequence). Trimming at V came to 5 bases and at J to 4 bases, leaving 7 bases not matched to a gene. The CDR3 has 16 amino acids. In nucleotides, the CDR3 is TGTGCCAGTAGTCCTCGACTAGCGGGAATTTACAATGAGCAGTTCTTC. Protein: CASSPRLAGIYNEQFF.

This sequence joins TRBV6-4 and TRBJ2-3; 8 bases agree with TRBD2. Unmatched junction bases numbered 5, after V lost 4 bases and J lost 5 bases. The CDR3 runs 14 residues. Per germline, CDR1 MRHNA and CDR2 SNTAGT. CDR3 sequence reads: CASSASGPRDTQYF. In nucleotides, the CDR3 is TGTGCCAGCAGTGCTAGCGGGCCCCGAGATACGCAGTATTTT.

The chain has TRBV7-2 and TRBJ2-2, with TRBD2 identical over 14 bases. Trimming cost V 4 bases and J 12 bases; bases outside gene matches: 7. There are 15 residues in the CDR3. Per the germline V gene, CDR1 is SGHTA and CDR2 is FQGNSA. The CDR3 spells CASSSWTSGRNQLFF. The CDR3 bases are TGTGCCAGCAGCTCTTGGACTAGCGGGAGGAATCAGCTGTTTTTT.

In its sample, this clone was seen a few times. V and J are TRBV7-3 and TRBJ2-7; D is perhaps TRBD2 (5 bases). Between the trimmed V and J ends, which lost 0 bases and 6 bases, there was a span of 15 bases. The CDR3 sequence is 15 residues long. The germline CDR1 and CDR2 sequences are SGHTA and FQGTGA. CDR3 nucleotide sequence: TGTGCCAGCAGCTTAACAGGTGGGAGTAAGGGCGAGCAGTACTTC. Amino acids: CASSLTGGSKGEQYF.